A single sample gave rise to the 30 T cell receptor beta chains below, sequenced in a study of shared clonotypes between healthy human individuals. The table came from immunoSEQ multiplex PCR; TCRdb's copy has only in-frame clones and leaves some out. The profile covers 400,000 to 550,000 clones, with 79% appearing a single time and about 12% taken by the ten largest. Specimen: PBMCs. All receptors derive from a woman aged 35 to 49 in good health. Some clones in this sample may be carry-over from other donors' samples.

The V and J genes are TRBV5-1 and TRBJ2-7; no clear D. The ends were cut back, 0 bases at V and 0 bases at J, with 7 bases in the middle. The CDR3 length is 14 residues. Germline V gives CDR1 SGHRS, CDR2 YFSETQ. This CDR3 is CASSLERSSYEQYF. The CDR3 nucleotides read TGCGCCAGCAGCTTGGAACGCTCCTCCTACGAGCAGTACTTC.

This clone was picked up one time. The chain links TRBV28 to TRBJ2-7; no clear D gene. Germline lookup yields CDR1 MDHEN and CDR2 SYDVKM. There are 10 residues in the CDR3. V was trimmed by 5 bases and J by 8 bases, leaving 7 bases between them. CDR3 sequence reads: CASSPPKQYF. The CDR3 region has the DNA TGTGCCAGCAGTCCCCCAAAGCAGTACTTC.

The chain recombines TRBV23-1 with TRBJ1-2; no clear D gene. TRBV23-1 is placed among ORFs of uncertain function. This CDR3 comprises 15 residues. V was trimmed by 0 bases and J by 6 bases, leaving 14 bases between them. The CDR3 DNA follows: TGCGCCAGCAGTCAATCAGGACGGGGAATGGATGGCTACACCTTC. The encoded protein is CASSQSGRGMDGYTF.

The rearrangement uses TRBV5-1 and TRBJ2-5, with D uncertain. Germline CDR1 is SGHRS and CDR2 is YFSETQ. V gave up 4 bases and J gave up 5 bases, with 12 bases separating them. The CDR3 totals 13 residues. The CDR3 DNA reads TGCGCCAGCAGCCCTATAGTTGGTGAGACCCAGTACTTC. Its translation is CASSPIVGETQYF.

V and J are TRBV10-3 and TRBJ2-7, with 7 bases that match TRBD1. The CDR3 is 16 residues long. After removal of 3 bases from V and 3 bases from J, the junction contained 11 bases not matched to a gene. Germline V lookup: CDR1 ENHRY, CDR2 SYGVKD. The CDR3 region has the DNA TGTGCCATCAGTGAACCTGCCGGGGACAGAAACTACGAGCAGTACTTC. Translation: CAISEPAGDRNYEQYF.

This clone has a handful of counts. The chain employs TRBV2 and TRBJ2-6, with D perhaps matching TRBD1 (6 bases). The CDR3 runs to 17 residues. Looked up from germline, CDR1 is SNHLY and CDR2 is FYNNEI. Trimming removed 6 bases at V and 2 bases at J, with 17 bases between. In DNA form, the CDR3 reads TGTGCCAGCAGCGGCTCCAGGGGAAAGACTGGGGCCAACGTCCTGACTTTC. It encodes CASSGSRGKTGANVLTF.

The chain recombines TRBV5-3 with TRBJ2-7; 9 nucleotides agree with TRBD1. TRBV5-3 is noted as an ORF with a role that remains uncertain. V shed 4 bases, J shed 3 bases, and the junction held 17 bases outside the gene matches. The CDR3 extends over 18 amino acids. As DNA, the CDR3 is TGTGCCAGAAGCAACTCTCCCTCATGCCGGGACAGGGTCTACGAGCAGTACTTC. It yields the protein CARSNSPSCRDRVYEQYF.

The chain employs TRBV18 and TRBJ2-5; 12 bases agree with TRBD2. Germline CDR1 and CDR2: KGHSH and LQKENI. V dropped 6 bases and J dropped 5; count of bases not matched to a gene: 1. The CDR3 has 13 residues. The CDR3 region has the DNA TGTGCCAGCTCTGGGACTAGCGGGGAGACCCAGTACTTC. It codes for CASSGTSGETQYF.

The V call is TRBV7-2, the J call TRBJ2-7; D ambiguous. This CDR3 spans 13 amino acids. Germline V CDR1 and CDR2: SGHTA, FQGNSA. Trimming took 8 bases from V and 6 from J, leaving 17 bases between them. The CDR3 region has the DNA TGTGCCAGCCGGCCCCTAGGCTGGTTCGAGCAGTACTTC. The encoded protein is CASRPLGWFEQYF.

The CDR3 is CASRAGGETEAFF. The CDR3 coding sequence is TGTGCCAGCCGAGCAGGGGGGGAGACTGAAGCTTTCTTT. V usage is TRBV18 and J usage is TRBJ1-1, with TRBD1 matching 7 bases. The length of the CDR3 is 13 residues. After removal of 8 bases from V and 5 bases from J, the junction contained 8 bases not matched to a gene. The germline V gene has CDR1 KGHSH and CDR2 LQKENI.

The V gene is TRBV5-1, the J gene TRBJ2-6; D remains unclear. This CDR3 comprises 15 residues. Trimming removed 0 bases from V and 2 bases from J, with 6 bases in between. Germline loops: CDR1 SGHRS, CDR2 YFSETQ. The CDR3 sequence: CASSLEVTGANVLTF. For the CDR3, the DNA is TGCGCCAGCAGCTTGGAAGTTACTGGGGCCAACGTCCTGACTTTC. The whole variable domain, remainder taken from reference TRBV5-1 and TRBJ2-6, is KAGVTQTPRYLIKTRGQQVTLSCSPISGHRSVSWYQQTPGQGLQFLFEYFSETQRNKGNFPGRFSGRQFSNSRSEMNVSTLELGDSALYLCASSLEVTGANVLTFGAGSRLTVL.

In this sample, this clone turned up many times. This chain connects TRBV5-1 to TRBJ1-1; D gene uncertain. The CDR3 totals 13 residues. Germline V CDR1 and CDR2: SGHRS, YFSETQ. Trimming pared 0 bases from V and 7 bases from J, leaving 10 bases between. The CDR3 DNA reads TGCGCCAGCAGCTTGGGAGGGAACGGTGAAGCTTTCTTT. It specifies CASSLGGNGEAFF.

The CDR3 DNA is TGTGCCAGCAGCCAAGAGGGCAGTCAGAATGAAAAACTGTTTTTT. Protein: CASSQEGSQNEKLFF. The V and J genes are TRBV4-2 and TRBJ1-4; D gene uncertain. This CDR3 region has 15 residues. V shed 0 bases and J shed 5 bases, with 10 bases lying between them. Germline assignment: CDR1 LGHNA and CDR2 YNFKEQ.

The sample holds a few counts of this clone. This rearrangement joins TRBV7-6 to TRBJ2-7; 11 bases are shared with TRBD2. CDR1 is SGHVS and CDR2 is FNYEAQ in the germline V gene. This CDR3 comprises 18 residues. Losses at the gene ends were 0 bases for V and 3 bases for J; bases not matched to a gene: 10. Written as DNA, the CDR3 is TGTGCCAGCAGCTTAGCCCCCCCTCTAGCGGGAGGAAGCTACGAGCAGTACTTC. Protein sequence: CASSLAPPLAGGSYEQYF. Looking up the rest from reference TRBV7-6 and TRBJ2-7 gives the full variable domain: GAGVSQSPRYKVTKRGQDVALRCDPISGHVSLYWYRQALGQGPEFLTYFNYEAQQDKSGLPNDRFSAERPEGSISTLTIQRTEQRDSAMYRCASSLAPPLAGGSYEQYFGPGTRLTVT.

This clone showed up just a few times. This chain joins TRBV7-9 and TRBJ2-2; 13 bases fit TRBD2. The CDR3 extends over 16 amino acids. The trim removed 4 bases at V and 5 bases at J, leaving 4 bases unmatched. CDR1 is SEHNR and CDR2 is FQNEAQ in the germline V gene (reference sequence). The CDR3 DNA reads TGTGCCAGCAGCTCCTGGACTAGCGGGAGAACCGGGGAGCTGTTTTTT. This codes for CASSSWTSGRTGELFF.

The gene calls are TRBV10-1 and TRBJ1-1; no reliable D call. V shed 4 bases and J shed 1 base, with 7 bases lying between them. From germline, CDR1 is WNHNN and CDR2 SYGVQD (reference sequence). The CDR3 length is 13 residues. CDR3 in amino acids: CASSGPENTEAFF. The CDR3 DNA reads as TGCGCCAGCAGTGGGCCTGAGAACACTGAAGCTTTCTTT.

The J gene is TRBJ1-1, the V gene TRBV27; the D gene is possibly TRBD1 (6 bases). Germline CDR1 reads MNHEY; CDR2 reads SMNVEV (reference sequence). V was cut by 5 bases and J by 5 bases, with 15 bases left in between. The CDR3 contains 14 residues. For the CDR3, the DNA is TGTGCCAGCAGTAGGCAGGGGCTAAAGACTGAAGCTTTCTTT. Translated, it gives CASSRQGLKTEAFF.

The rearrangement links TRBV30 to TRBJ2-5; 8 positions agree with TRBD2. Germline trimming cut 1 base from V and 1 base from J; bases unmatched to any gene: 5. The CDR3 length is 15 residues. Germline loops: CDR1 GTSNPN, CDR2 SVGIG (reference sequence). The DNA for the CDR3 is TGTGCCTGGAGTGGGGGAACTAGCGGCCAAGAGACCCAGTACTTC. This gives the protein CAWSGGTSGQETQYF.

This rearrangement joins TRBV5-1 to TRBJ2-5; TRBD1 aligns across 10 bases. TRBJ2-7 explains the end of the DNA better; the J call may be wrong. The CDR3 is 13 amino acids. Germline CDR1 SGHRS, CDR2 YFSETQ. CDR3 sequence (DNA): TGCGCCAGCAGAAGGACAGGGGGGTACGAGCAGTACTTC. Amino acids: CASRRTGGYEQYF.

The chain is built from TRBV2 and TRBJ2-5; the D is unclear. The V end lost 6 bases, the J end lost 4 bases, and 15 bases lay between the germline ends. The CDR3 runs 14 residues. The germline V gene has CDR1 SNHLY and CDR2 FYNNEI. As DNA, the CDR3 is TGTGCCAGCAGCGCTCGATCCAACGGAGAGACCCAGTACTTC. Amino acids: CASSARSNGETQYF.

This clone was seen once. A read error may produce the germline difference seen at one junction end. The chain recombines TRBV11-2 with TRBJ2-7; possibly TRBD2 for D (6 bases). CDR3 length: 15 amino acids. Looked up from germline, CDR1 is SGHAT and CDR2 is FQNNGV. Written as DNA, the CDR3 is TGCGCCAGCAGCCAAGAGATTGCGGAGGGCTACGAGCAGTACTTC. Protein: CASSQEIAEGYEQYF.

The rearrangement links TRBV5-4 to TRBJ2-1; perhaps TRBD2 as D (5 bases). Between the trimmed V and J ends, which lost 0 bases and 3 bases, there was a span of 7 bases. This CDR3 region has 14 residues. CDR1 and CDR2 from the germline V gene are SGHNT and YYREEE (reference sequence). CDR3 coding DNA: TGTGCCAGCAGCTTGGCCGGGATCTACAATGAGCAGTTCTTC. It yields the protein CASSLAGIYNEQFF.

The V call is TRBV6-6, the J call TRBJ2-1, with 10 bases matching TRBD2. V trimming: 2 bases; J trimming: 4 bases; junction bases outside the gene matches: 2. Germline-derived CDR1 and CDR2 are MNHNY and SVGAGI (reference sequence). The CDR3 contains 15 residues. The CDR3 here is CASSYEREGYNEQFF. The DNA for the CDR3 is TGTGCCAGCAGTTACGAGCGGGAGGGGTACAATGAGCAGTTCTTC.

CDR3: CASRARASYEQYF. CDR3 nucleotides: TGTGCCAGCAGAGCTCGGGCCTCCTACGAGCAGTACTTC. The chain is built from TRBV28 and TRBJ2-7; no reliable D call. The germline gives CDR1 MDHEN, CDR2 SYDVKM. CDR3 length: 13 residues. V was pared by 6 bases and J by 0 bases, with 9 bases between.

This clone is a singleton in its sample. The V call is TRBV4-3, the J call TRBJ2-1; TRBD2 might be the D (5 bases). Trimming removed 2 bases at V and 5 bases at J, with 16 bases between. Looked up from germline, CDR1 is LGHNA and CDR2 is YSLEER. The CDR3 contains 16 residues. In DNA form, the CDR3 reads TGCGCCAGCAGCCAAAGAGGGAGCGGAACGGACAATGAGCAGTTCTTC. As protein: CASSQRGSGTDNEQFF.

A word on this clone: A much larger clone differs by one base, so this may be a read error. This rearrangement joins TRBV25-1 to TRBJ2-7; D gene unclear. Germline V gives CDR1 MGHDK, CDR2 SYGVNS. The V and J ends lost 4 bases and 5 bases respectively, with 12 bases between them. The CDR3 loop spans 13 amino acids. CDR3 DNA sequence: TGTGCCAGCAGTGGTCGGGCGGTCAACGAGCAGTACTTC. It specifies CASSGRAVNEQYF.

The CDR3 coding sequence is TGTGCCAGCAGCTTTGGGGACAGCACATATGGCTACACCTTC. Encoded protein: CASSFGDSTYGYTF. The chain uses TRBV7-3 and TRBJ1-2; TRBD1 matches 7 bases. Germline V gene lookup returns CDR1 SGHTA and CDR2 FQGTGA. The CDR3 has 14 amino acids. V shed 3 bases and J 5 bases; nucleotides not matched to a gene: 6.

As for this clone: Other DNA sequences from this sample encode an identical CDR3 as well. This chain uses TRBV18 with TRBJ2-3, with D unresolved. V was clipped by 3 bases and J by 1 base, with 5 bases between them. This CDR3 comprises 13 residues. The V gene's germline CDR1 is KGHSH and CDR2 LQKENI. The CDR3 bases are TGTGCCAGCTCACCCCCCGGCACAGATACGCAGTATTTT. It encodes CASSPPGTDTQYF.

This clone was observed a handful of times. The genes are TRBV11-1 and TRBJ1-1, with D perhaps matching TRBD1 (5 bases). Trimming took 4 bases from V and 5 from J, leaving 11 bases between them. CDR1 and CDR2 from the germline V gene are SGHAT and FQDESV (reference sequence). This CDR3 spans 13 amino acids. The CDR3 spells CASSSSGGTEAFF. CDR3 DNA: TGTGCCAGCAGCTCCAGTGGGGGGACTGAAGCTTTCTTT.

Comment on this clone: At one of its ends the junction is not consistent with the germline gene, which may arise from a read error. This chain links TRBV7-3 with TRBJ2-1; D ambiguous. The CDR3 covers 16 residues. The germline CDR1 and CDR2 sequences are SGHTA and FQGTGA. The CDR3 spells CASSLWHAPSDNEQFF. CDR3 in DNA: TGTGCCAGCAGCTTATGGCACGCCCCCTCCGACAATGAGCAGTTCTTC.